This passage covers 22 T cell receptor beta chains from one sample sequenced in a study of cytomegalovirus exposure and HLA in healthy donors (TCRdb year 2017). Library preparation employed the immunoSEQ multiplex PCR assay. For the multiplex PCR, a mixture combining 60 forward primers for TCR Vbeta segments and 13 reverse primers for TCR Jbeta segments was used. TCRdb obtained this table from immuneACCESS and retained in-frame rearrangements with V and J assigned. These tables miss some clones; where compared with another copy, unresolved V genes account for less than half of the shortfall, and the remainder is unexplained. Counted in this sample were tens of thousands of clones; about 75% of them appeared once. Of the sample, 4.9% is held by the ten largest clones. Material: PBMCs. The source of these receptors is a man aged 60 to 69 in good health and CMV-seropositive.

The rearrangement uses TRBV6-5 and TRBJ2-2, with no clear D. The CDR3 sequence is 12 residues long. V dropped 8 bases and J dropped 1 base, with 5 bases sitting between them. CDR1 and CDR2 from the germline V gene are MNHEY and SVGAGI. Written as DNA, the CDR3 is TGTGCCAGCGAACAGAACACCGGGGAGCTGTTTTTT. Amino acid sequence: CASEQNTGELFF.

Only one count was recorded for this clone. V usage is TRBV11-2 and J usage is TRBJ2-1; a possible D gene is TRBD2 (5 bases). V lost 1 base and J 10 bases, leaving 8 bases between the germline ends. The germline V gene encodes CDR1 SGHAT and CDR2 FQNNGV. The CDR3 is made up of 12 amino acids. CDR3 protein: CASSLVEVEQFF. Here the CDR3 DNA reads TGTGCCAGCAGCTTAGTGGAGGTAGAGCAGTTCTTC.

The chain has TRBV9 and TRBJ2-2, with 7 positions matching TRBD2. J lost 6 bases, V lost 4 bases, and 6 bases had no gene match. This CDR3 comprises 14 residues. Looked up from germline, CDR1 is SGDLS and CDR2 is YYNGEE. CDR3 coding DNA: TGTGCCAGCAGCCCAAGGACTAGTCCCGGGGAGCTGTTTTTT. Translating it yields CASSPRTSPGELFF.

This clone came up a few times. The chain is built from TRBV11-3 and TRBJ2-7; 7 positions agree with TRBD1. Germline values: CDR1 SGHNT, CDR2 YENEEA. V dropped 1 base and J dropped 5; count of bases not matched to a gene: 5. The CDR3 has 14 amino acids. The CDR3 reads CASSLGDRANEQYF. Written as DNA, the CDR3 is TGTGCCAGCAGCTTAGGCGACAGGGCCAACGAGCAGTACTTC. The variable domain in full, completed from reference TRBV11-3 and TRBJ2-7, reads EAGVVQSPRYKIIEKKQPVAFWCNPISGHNTLYWYLQNLGQGPELLIRYENEEAVDDSQLPKDRFSAERLKGVDSTLKIQPAELGDSAVYLCASSLGDRANEQYFGPGTRLTVT.

The rearrangement joins TRBV30 to TRBJ1-1; maybe TRBD1 (6 bases). Germline-derived CDR1 and CDR2 are GTSNPN and SVGIG (reference sequence). V dropped 0 bases and J dropped 1 base, with 6 bases sitting between them. The CDR3 totals 13 residues. The CDR3 region has the DNA TGTGCCTGGAGTGTACAGGGGAACACTGAAGCTTTCTTT. It yields the protein CAWSVQGNTEAFF.

The V call is TRBV20-1, the J call TRBJ2-7, with D possibly TRBD2 on 5 matching bases. The CDR3 extends over 11 amino acids. V lost 4 bases, J lost 7 bases, and 11 bases lay in between. From germline, CDR1 is DFQATT and CDR2 SNEGSKA (reference sequence). CDR3 loop: CSATTTREQYF. Written as DNA, the CDR3 is TGCAGTGCTACCACCACTAGAGAGCAGTACTTC.

This clone was seen a handful of times. V usage is TRBV7-9 and J usage is TRBJ2-2; TRBD2 matches 12 bases. The CDR3 contains 17 residues. J lost 4 bases, V lost 6 bases, and 9 bases had no gene match. Germline V gives CDR1 SEHNR, CDR2 FQNEAQ (reference sequence). The CDR3 nucleotides read TGTGCCAGCAGACCGCAAGGACTAGCGGGGATCACCGGGGAGCTGTTTTTT. Translated, it gives CASRPQGLAGITGELFF.

This clone was recorded a few times. The chain joins TRBV2 to TRBJ2-1, with 8 bases identical to TRBD1. V was pared by 5 bases and J by 4 bases, with 4 bases of the junction left unmatched. Germline V gene lookup returns CDR1 SNHLY and CDR2 FYNNEI. The CDR3 loop spans 14 amino acids. In DNA form, the CDR3 reads TGTGCCAGCAGTAGACAGGGGACTTACAATGAGCAGTTCTTC. Its translation: CASSRQGTYNEQFF. The whole variable domain, filled in from reference TRBV2 and TRBJ2-1, reads EPEVTQTPSHQVTQMGQEVILRCVPISNHLYFYWYRQILGQKVEFLVSFYNNEISEKSEIFDDQFSVERPDGSNFTLKIRSTKLEDSAMYFCASSRQGTYNEQFFGPGTRLTVL.

This clone showed up just once. This chain joins TRBV27 and TRBJ2-5; TRBD1 might be the D (6 bases). Germline lookup yields CDR1 MNHEY and CDR2 SMNVEV (reference sequence). This CDR3 comprises 14 residues. V was shortened by 3 bases and J by 4 bases, with 12 bases between the two germline ends. CDR3 protein: CASSFGQGPETQYF. Written as DNA, the CDR3 is TGTGCCAGCAGTTTTGGCCAGGGGCCAGAGACCCAGTACTTC.

This chain uses TRBV30 with TRBJ2-7; D may be TRBD2 (6 bases). The V gene's germline CDR1 is GTSNPN and CDR2 SVGIG (reference sequence). Trimming removed 7 bases from V and 3 bases from J, with 16 bases in between. CDR3 length equals 13 residues. CDR3 sequence (DNA): TGTGCCTTTAGGGAGGAGGCGGGCTACGAGCAGTACTTC. Protein: CAFREEAGYEQYF.

The chain is built from TRBV9 and TRBJ2-7, with 7 bases that match TRBD1. The germline V gene encodes CDR1 SGDLS and CDR2 YYNGEE. This CDR3 has 13 residues. V lost 3 bases to trimming and J lost 3 bases; unmatched junction nucleotides: 3. CDR3 residues: CASSAGDSYEQYF. In DNA, the CDR3 is TGTGCCAGCAGCGCCGGGGACAGCTACGAGCAGTACTTC. The entire variable domain, with the rest obtained from reference TRBV9 and TRBJ2-7, is as follows: DSGVTQTPKHLITATGQRVTLRCSPRSGDLSVYWYQQSLDQGLQFLIQYYNGEERAKGNILERFSAQQFPDLHSELNLSSLELGDSALYFCASSAGDSYEQYFGPGTRLTVT.

The genes are TRBV29-1 and TRBJ2-7; D perhaps matches TRBD2 (6 bases). Germline-derived CDR1 and CDR2 are SQVTM and ANQGSEA. The length of the CDR3 is 11 residues. V lost 7 bases and J 0 bases, leaving 7 bases between the germline ends. CDR3 region: CSAGGSYEQYF. The DNA for the CDR3 is TGCAGCGCCGGGGGCTCCTACGAGCAGTACTTC.

The V and J genes are TRBV30 and TRBJ2-5, with unresolved D. The CDR3 covers 13 residues. Per the germline V gene, CDR1 is GTSNPN and CDR2 is SVGIG (reference sequence). Deletions cut 1 base from V and 3 bases from J, with 9 bases between. DNA for the CDR3: TGTGCCTGGAGTGCGGGTTTAGAAGAGACCCAGTACTTC. This gives the protein CAWSAGLEETQYF.

The chain is built from TRBV19 and TRBJ2-2; D is unresolved. Germline loops: CDR1 LNHDA, CDR2 SQIVND (reference sequence). The CDR3 sequence is 13 residues long. Trimming cost V 5 bases and J 8 bases, with 12 bases left between them. CDR3 DNA: TGTGCCAGTAGTCCCAGTCCCAGAGGGGAGCTGTTTTTT. Encoded protein: CASSPSPRGELFF.

The gene calls are TRBV6-6 and TRBJ2-1; D is unresolved. V was trimmed by 0 bases and J by 0 bases, leaving 6 bases between them. Per germline, CDR1 MNHNY and CDR2 SVGAGI (reference sequence). The CDR3 covers 15 residues. CDR3 coding DNA: TGTGCCAGCAGTTACTCCCCCCGCTCCTACAATGAGCAGTTCTTC. Protein product: CASSYSPRSYNEQFF.

The chain is built from TRBV11-3 and TRBJ1-1; D is unclear. Trimming took 2 bases from V and 0 from J, leaving 4 bases between them. Germline assignment: CDR1 SGHNT and CDR2 YENEEA. The CDR3 is made up of 13 amino acids. CDR3 in amino acids: CASSLSMNTEAFF. In DNA form, the CDR3 reads TGTGCCAGCAGCTTATCCATGAACACTGAAGCTTTCTTT.

The chain has TRBV28 and TRBJ2-7; TRBD1 matches at 7 bases. Germline lookup yields CDR1 MDHEN and CDR2 SYDVKM. The CDR3 spans 13 residues. V was pared by 6 bases and J by 2 bases, with 4 bases of the junction left unmatched. The CDR3, as DNA: TGTGCCAGCAGACCTGGACAGGCCTACGAGCAGTACTTC. This translates into CASRPGQAYEQYF.

This sequence joins TRBV10-1 and TRBJ1-1; TRBD1 is a possible D gene (5 bases). Germline assignment: CDR1 WNHNN and CDR2 SYGVQD (reference sequence). The CDR3 is 17 residues long. Trimming removed 0 bases from V and 7 bases from J, with 21 bases in between. CDR3: CASSESRTTQWDGEAFF. DNA for the CDR3: TGCGCCAGCAGTGAGTCAAGGACAACTCAATGGGATGGTGAAGCTTTCTTT.

CDR3 sequence: CASIAPPGAQYF. The CDR3 bases are TGTGCCAGTATCGCGCCCCCCGGGGCCCAGTACTTC. This chain joins TRBV6-5 and TRBJ2-5; D is possibly TRBD2 (5 bases). CDR1 MNHEY and CDR2 SVGAGI come from the germline V gene. V lost 9 bases and J 9 bases, leaving 17 bases between the germline ends. This CDR3 is built from 12 residues.

The V gene is TRBV4-1, the J gene TRBJ2-1, with 10 bases fitting TRBD2. The CDR3 contains 15 residues. From germline, CDR1 is MGHRA and CDR2 YSYEKL. V trimming: 1 base; J trimming: 5 bases; junction bases outside the gene matches: 2. The CDR3 DNA sequence: TGCGCCAGCAGCCAAGGGACTAGCGGCCACAATGAGCAGTTCTTC. Its translation: CASSQGTSGHNEQFF.

This chain joins TRBV10-3 and TRBJ1-5; 8 positions agree with TRBD1. The CDR3 has 14 amino acids. J gave up 3 bases and V 5 bases, and 3 bases lay outside the gene matches. Looked up from germline, CDR1 is ENHRY and CDR2 is SYGVKD. The CDR3 reads CAISPGQVNQPQHF. The CDR3 bases are TGTGCCATCAGTCCGGGACAGGTCAATCAGCCCCAGCATTTT.

The chain joins TRBV6-5 to TRBJ2-1, with 9 bases lining up with TRBD2. Trimming took 2 bases from V and 6 from J; bases not matched to a gene: 5. Germline V lookup: CDR1 MNHEY, CDR2 SVGAGI. CDR3 size: 15 residues. CDR3 nucleotide sequence: TGTGCCAGCAGTTACCCGGGACTAGCTAGCAATGAGCAGTTCTTC. The encoded protein is CASSYPGLASNEQFF.